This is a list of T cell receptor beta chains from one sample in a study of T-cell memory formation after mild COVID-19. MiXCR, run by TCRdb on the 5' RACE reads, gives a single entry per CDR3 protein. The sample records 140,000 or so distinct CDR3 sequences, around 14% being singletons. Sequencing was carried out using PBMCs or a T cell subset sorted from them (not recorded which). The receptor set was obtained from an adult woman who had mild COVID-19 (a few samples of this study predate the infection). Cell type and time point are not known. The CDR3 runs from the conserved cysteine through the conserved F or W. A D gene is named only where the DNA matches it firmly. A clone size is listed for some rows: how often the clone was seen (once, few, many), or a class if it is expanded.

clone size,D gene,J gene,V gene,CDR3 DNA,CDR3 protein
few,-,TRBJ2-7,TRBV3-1,TGTGCCAGCAGCCAAGGGGAATATTCCTACGAGCAGTACTTC,CASSQGEYSYEQYF
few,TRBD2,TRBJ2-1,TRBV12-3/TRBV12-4,TGTGCCAGCAGTTTGTTGAGTGGGGGGGCCTACAATGAGCAGTTCTTC,CASSLLSGGAYNEQFF
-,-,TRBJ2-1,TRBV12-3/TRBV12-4,TGTGCCAGCACTTCCCCCGGGGGAGCCTACAATGAGCAGTTCTTC,CASTSPGGAYNEQFF
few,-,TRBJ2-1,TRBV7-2,TGTGCCAGCAGCTTAGTTCTCGGAAGCTCCTACAATGAGCAGTTCTTC,CASSLVLGSSYNEQFF
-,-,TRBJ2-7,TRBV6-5,TGTGCCAGCAGTTACGGCTACAGATCCTACGAGCAGTACTTC,CASSYGYRSYEQYF
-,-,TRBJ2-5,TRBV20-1,TGCAGTGCTAGAGAGTCATTGTGGTACCAAGAGACCCAGTACTTC,CSARESLWYQETQYF
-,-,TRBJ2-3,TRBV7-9,TGTGCCAGCAGCTCACAAAGCCGGGGTACAGATACGCAGTATTTT,CASSSQSRGTDTQYF
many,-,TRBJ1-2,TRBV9,TGTGCCAGCACCCCAGGAAGTGGGGATAATGGCTACACCTTC,CASTPGSGDNGYTF
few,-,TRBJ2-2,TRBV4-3,TGCGCCAGCAGCCAAGATAAACGGGCGAACACCGGGGAGCTGTTTTTT,CASSQDKRANTGELFF
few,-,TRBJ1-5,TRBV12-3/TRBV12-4,TGTGCCAGCAGTTTAGGGGGACCCCAGCATTTT,CASSLGGPQHF
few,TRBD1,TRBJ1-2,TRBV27,TGTGCCAGCAGTCTATCCGGGACAGGGTTCTATGGCTACACCTTC,CASSLSGTGFYGYTF
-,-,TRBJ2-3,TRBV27,TGTGCCAGCAGTCCAGCGGACAGCACAGATACGCAGTATTTT,CASSPADSTDTQYF
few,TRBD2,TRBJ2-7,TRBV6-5,TGTGCCAGCAGTTACACGGGGGGACTACCCTACGAGCAGTACTTC,CASSYTGGLPYEQYF
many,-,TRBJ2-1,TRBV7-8,TGTGCCAGCAACGGGGAAGTGTCCTACAATGAGCAGTTCTTC,CASNGEVSYNEQFF
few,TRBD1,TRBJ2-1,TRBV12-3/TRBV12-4,TGTGCCAGCAGTTATGGGACAGTTCACAATGAGCAGTTCTTC,CASSYGTVHNEQFF
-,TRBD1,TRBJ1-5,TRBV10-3,TGTGCCATCAGTGAGCAGGGGGCGAGCAATCAGCCCCAGCATTTT,CAISEQGASNQPQHF
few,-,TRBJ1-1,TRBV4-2,TGTGCCAGCAGCCAAGTTTACGAGGGGACACTTGATGCAGCTTTCTTT,CASSQVYEGTLDAAFF
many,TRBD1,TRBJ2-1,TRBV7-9,TGTGCCAGCAGCCCTCGGACAGGAAGAATCAATGAGCAGTTCTTC,CASSPRTGRINEQFF
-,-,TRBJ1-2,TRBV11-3,TGTGCCAGCAGCTCTTTCGAGACCTACCAGGGTGGCTACACCTTC,CASSSFETYQGGYTF
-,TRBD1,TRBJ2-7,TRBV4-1,TGCGCCAGCAGCCCAGGACGGGACAGGGGGTACGAGCAGTACTTC,CASSPGRDRGYEQYF
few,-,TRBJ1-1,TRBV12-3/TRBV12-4,TGTGCCAGCAGGCGGACTGTCACTGAAGCTTTCTTT,CASRRTVTEAFF
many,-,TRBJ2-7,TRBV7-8,TGTGCCAGTGCCGGGGGTGCCTACGAGCAGTACTTC,CASAGGAYEQYF
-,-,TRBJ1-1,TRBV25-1,TGTGCCAGCAGTGAATCCTTGAACACTGAAGCTTTCTTT,CASSESLNTEAFF
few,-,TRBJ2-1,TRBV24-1,TGTGCCACCAGTGATTTGCAAGGGGTCAATGAGCAGTTCTTC,CATSDLQGVNEQFF
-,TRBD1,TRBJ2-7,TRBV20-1,TGCAGTGCTAGGGAAAATGACAGGGGGACCTACGAGCAGTACTTC,CSARENDRGTYEQYF
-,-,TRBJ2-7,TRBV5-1,TGCGCCAGCAGCAGCAATCGGTACGAGCAGTACTTC,CASSSNRYEQYF
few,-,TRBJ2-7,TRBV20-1,TGCAGTGCTGACCGGGACCGAAACTACGAGCAGTACTTC,CSADRDRNYEQYF
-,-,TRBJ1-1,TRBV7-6,TGTGCCAGCAGCTTAGGCAAGGGCTACACTGAAGCTTTCTTT,CASSLGKGYTEAFF
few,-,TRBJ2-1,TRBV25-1,TGTGCCAGCAGTGAAGGTCAGATCAATGAGCAGTTCTTC,CASSEGQINEQFF
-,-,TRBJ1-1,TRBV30,TGTGCCTGGACCCAGGGTATTGAAGCTTTCTTT,CAWTQGIEAFF
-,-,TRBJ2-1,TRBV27,TGTGCCAGCAGTTTCCTACGCGGACAGCACAATGAGCAGTTCTTC,CASSFLRGQHNEQFF
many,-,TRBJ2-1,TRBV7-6,TGTGCCAGCAGCTTAGGAGGATCTGCTGAGCAGTTCTTC,CASSLGGSAEQFF
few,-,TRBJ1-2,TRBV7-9,TGTGCCAGCAGCGGAGGCCCCCGACAGTTGAGCTATGGCTACACCTTC,CASSGGPRQLSYGYTF
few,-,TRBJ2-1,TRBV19,TGTGCCAGTAGTATGACTAGGTATGGGTACAATGAGCAGTTCTTC,CASSMTRYGYNEQFF
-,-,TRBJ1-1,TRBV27,TGTGCCAGCAGTTACGGAAGTACTGAAGCTTTCTTT,CASSYGSTEAFF
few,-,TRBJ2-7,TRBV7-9,TGTGCCAGCAACCCCTCCGGGGGTCGGGAGCAGTACTTC,CASNPSGGREQYF
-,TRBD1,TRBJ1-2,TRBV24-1,TGTGCCACCAGTGGGGGGGACAGCTACTATGGCTACACCTTC,CATSGGDSYYGYTF
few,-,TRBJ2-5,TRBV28,TGTGCCTGCCAGGGGAGGAGTAAGGAGACCCAGTACTTC,CACQGRSKETQYF
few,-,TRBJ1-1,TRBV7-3,TGTGCCAGCAGCCCCGGGGTTGTAGGCACTGAAGCTTTCTTT,CASSPGVVGTEAFF
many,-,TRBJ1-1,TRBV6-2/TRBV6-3,TGTGCCAGCAGTTACTCCCCAGGGATGAACACTGAAGCTTTCTTT,CASSYSPGMNTEAFF
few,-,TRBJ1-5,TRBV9,TGTGCCAGCAGCGCAGGGGAACATAGCAATCAGCCCCAGCATTTT,CASSAGEHSNQPQHF
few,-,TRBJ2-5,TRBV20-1,TGCAGTGCTGGACTGGAAACACTAGCACCTGAAGAGACCCAGTACTTC,CSAGLETLAPEETQYF
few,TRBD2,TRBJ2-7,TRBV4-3,TGCGCCAGCAGCCAAGATCGATCGACTAGCGGCGAGCAGTACTTC,CASSQDRSTSGEQYF
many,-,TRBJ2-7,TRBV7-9,TGTGCCAGCAGCTTCGGCTCCTACGAGCAGTACTTC,CASSFGSYEQYF
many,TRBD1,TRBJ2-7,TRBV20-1,TGCAGTGCTAGGATCGGGGGACAGGGGCGCGAGCAGTACTTC,CSARIGGQGREQYF
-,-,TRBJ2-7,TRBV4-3,TGCGCCAGCAGCCAAGAGCTAGGCTCCTACGAGCAGTACTTC,CASSQELGSYEQYF
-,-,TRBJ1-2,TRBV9,TGTGCCAGCAGCGCCCCTATGACACTTAACTATGGCTACACCTTC,CASSAPMTLNYGYTF
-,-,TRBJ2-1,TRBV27,TGTGCCAGCAGTTTCGGACTCTACAATGAGCAGTTCTTC,CASSFGLYNEQFF
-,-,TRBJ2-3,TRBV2,TGTGCCAGCGGCTCAAGCACAGATACGCAGTATTTT,CASGSSTDTQYF
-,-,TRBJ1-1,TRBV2,TGTGCCAGCAGTGTCTATGGGTCCGTACCCGAAGCTTTCTTT,CASSVYGSVPEAFF
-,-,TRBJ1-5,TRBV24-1,TGTGCCACAGCAGGGCCTTATAGCAATCAGCCCCAGCATTTT,CATAGPYSNQPQHF
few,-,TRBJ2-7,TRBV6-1,TGTGCCAGCAGGGAAGGGTCTCACGGGCTAGCGTTCTACGAGCAGTACTTC,CASREGSHGLAFYEQYF
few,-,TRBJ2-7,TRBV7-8,TGTGCCAGCAGCTTAGCAGGGGCTACGGACGAGCAGTACTTC,CASSLAGATDEQYF
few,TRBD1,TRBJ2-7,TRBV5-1,TGCGCCAGCAGCTTGGGGACAGGGGGTCTTTACGAGCAGTACTTC,CASSLGTGGLYEQYF
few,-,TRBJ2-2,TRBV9,TGTGCCAGCAGCGTCACGGAGGTGTACTCGGGCACCGGGGAGCTGTTTTTT,CASSVTEVYSGTGELFF
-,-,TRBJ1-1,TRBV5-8,TGTGCCACCAGGACGGGTAGCCCGAACACTGAAGCTTTCTTT,CATRTGSPNTEAFF
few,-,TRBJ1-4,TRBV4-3,TGCGCCAGCAGCCAAGATAGGGCCAGGGAAAATGAAAAACTGTTTTTT,CASSQDRARENEKLFF